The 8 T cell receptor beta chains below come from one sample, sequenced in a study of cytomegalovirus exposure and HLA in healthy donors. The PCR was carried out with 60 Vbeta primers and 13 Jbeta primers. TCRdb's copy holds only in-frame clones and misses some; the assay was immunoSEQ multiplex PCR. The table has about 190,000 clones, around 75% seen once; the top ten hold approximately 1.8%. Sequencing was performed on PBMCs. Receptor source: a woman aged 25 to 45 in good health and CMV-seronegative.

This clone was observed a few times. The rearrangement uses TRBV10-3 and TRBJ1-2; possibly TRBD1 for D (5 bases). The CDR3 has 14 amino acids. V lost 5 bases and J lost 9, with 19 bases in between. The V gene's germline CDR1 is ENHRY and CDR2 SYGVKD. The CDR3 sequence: CAISPAGTVQSYTF. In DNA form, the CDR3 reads TGTGCCATCAGTCCCGCCGGGACTGTTCAGAGCTACACCTTC.

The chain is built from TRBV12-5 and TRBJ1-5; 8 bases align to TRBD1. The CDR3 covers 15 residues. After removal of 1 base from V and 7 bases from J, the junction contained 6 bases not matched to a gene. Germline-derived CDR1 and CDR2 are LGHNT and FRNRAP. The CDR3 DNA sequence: TGTGCTAGTGGTTTGGGGACAGGGAGAGGGCAGCCCCAGCATTTT. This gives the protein CASGLGTGRGQPQHF.

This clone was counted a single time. CDR3 in amino acids: CASSLVGRGPYGYTF. In DNA form, the CDR3 reads TGTGCCAGCAGCTTAGTGGGCAGGGGACCTTATGGCTACACCTTC. The rearrangement joins TRBV7-9 to TRBJ1-2; the D gene is possibly TRBD1 (6 bases). This CDR3 region has 15 residues. CDR1 is SEHNR and CDR2 is FQNEAQ in the germline V gene (reference sequence). Trimming cost V 1 base and J 5 bases, with 14 bases left between them.

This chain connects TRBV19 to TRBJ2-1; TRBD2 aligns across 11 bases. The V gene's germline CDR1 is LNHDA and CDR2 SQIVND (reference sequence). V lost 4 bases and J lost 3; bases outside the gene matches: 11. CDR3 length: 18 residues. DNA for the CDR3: TGTGCCAGTAGTACCCCCTCACCGGGACTAGCGGTCTACAATGAGCAGTTCTTC. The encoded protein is CASSTPSPGLAVYNEQFF. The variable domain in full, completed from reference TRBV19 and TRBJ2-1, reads DGGITQSPKYLFRKEGQNVTLSCEQNLNHDAMYWYRQDPGQGLRLIYYSQIVNDFQKGDIAEGYSVSREKKESFPLTVTSAQKNPTAFYLCASSTPSPGLAVYNEQFFGPGTRLTVL.

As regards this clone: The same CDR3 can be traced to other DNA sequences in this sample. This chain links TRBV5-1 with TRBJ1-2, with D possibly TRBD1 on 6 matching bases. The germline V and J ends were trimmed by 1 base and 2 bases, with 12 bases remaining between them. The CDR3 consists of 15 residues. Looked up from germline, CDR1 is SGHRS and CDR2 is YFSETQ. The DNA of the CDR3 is TGCGCCAGCAGCTTGAGTGGGGGCGGAAACTATGGCTACACCTTC. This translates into CASSLSGGGNYGYTF.

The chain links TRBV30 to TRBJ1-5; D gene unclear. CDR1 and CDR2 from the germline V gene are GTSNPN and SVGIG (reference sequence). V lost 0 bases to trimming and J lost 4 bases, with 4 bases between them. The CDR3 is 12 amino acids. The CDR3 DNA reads TGTGCCTGGAGTGTTTCTAATCAGCCCCAGCATTTT. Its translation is CAWSVSNQPQHF.

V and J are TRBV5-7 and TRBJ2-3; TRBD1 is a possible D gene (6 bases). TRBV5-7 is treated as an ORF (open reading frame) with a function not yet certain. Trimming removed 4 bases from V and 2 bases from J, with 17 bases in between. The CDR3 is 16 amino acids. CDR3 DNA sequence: TGTGCCAGCAGCCGGCAGGCGACAGGTTACACAGATACGCAGTATTTT. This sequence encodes CASSRQATGYTDTQYF.

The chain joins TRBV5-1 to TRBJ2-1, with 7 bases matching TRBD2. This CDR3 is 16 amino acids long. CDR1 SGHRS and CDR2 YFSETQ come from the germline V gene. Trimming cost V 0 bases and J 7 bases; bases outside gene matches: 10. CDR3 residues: CASSLVSSGGANEQFF. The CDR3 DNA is TGCGCCAGCAGCTTGGTTTCTAGCGGCGGGGCGAATGAGCAGTTCTTC. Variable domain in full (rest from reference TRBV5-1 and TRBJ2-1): KAGVTQTPRYLIKTRGQQVTLSCSPISGHRSVSWYQQTPGQGLQFLFEYFSETQRNKGNFPGRFSGRQFSNSRSEMNVSTLELGDSALYLCASSLVSSGGANEQFFGPGTRLTVL.